This T cell receptor beta chain was identified during a study of OX40 agonist ivuxolimab in advanced cancers. Concerning this clone: What it binds is unknown.

Libraries were prepared by immunoSEQ multiplex PCR; TCRdb keeps only in-frame clonotypes and omits some of them. The repertoire includes some 80,000 clones, roughly 83% of them detected once, and about 7% sits in the top ten. Overall study results and limits: CD8+ T cells (on average) carried more expanded clones than CD4+ T cells.

Per the germline V gene, CDR1 is SGDLS and CDR2 is YYNGEE. CDR3 length: 16 amino acids. V lost 4 bases, J lost 0 bases, and 15 bases lay in between. The clonotype comes from an adult with an advanced solid tumor such as melanoma, head and neck, liver or kidney cancer. The chain employs TRBV9 and TRBJ2-3; a possible D gene is TRBD1 (6 bases). The sequences come from CD4+ or CD8+ T cells sorted from blood, collected in a trial of the OX40 agonist ivuxolimab. The CDR3 loop reads CASSPEGGQSTDTQYF. CDR3 nucleotide sequence: TGTGCCAGCAGCCCCGAAGGGGGACAAAGCACAGATACGCAGTATTTT.